The 31 T cell receptor beta chains presented below share a single source sample, sequenced in a study of beta chain features in type 1 diabetes. Sequencing targeted expressed TCRB transcripts, as all isolated RNA had been reverse transcribed. Profiling relied on immunoSEQ multiplex PCR, and the TCRdb table lists in-frame clones only, not all of them. This repertoire shows some 400,000 clones, around 16% found once; its top ten account for approximately 0.019%. Sequenced: naive CD4+ T cells from blood. These receptors were taken from a woman under 30 in good health.

This clone turned up a few times. The CDR3 reads CASTRLAGSYNEQFF. CDR3 bases: TGTGCCAGCACGAGACTAGCGGGCTCCTACAATGAGCAGTTCTTC. The chain links TRBV6-1 to TRBJ2-1, with 10 bases identical to TRBD2. CDR3 length: 15 residues. Trimming removed 7 bases from V and 0 bases from J; junction bases left unmatched: 3. Germline CDR1 is MNHNS and CDR2 is SASEGT.

This clone was observed a few times. The V and J genes are TRBV29-1 and TRBJ2-1; TRBD2 agrees at 13 bases. The V and J ends lost 3 bases and 1 base, in that order; junction bases with no gene match: 6. The CDR3 loop spans 17 amino acids. Germline CDR1 and CDR2: SQVTM and ANQGSEA. CDR3 in DNA: TGCAGCGTTGAGTTACTAGCGGGAGGGGGATCCTACAATGAGCAGTTCTTC. Residues: CSVELLAGGGSYNEQFF.

V usage is TRBV28 and J usage is TRBJ1-2; 9 nucleotides align to TRBD1. The junction had 12 bases not matched to a gene; V was cut back by 6 bases and J by 4 bases. CDR3 length: 16 residues. CDR1 and CDR2 from the germline V gene are MDHEN and SYDVKM. This CDR3 is CASRTPGQGGGYGYTF. The CDR3 DNA reads TGTGCCAGCAGGACCCCGGGACAGGGAGGAGGCTATGGCTACACCTTC.

This clone has only a few counts. The rearrangement joins TRBV7-3 to TRBJ2-5; D not certain. The CDR3 extends over 15 amino acids. Germline assignment: CDR1 SGHTA and CDR2 FQGTGA. With 5 bases removed from V and 3 bases from J, the gap between germline ends came to 16 bases. The CDR3: CASSLRRVVKETQYF. The CDR3 nucleotides read TGTGCCAGCAGCCTTCGACGGGTCGTTAAAGAGACCCAGTACTTC.

The table lists this clone with a few counts. The gene calls are TRBV7-9 and TRBJ2-4; D possibly corresponds to TRBD2 (6 bases). Germline loops: CDR1 SEHNR, CDR2 FQNEAQ (reference sequence). The CDR3 consists of 15 residues. Trimming cost V 7 bases and J 3 bases, with 16 bases left between them. The CDR3: CASTNPGDGKNIQYF. The CDR3 region has the DNA TGTGCCAGCACAAACCCGGGAGACGGCAAAAACATTCAGTACTTC.

Only a few counts were recorded for this clone. The chain recombines TRBV5-4 with TRBJ1-2, with no clear D. The germline V and J ends were trimmed by 2 bases and 9 bases, with 11 bases remaining between them. Germline CDR1 SGHNT, CDR2 YYREEE (reference sequence). This CDR3 contains 12 residues. This chain's CDR3 is CASSFIQDRYTF. The CDR3 region has the DNA TGTGCCAGCAGCTTTATTCAGGATCGCTACACCTTC.

This clone was seen a few times. The chain is built from TRBV9 and TRBJ2-1, with 8 bases fitting TRBD1. V was clipped by 4 bases and J by 10 bases; unmatched bases: 16. CDR1 is SGDLS and CDR2 is YYNGEE in the germline V gene. The CDR3 contains 16 residues. In DNA form, the CDR3 reads TGTGCCAGCAGCCCCCTAGGACAGGGTATCAGGTTCGAGCAGTTCTTC. This codes for CASSPLGQGIRFEQFF.

This clone has a handful of counts. This chain connects TRBV14 to TRBJ1-1; 7 bases are shared with TRBD1. The V and J ends lost 5 bases and 0 bases, in that order; junction bases with no gene match: 6. The CDR3 has 15 residues. The germline V gene has CDR1 SGHDN and CDR2 FVKESK. The CDR3 sequence is CASSETGMMNTEAFF. CDR3 coding DNA: TGTGCCAGCAGCGAGACAGGGATGATGAACACTGAAGCTTTCTTT.

The V gene is TRBV7-2, the J gene TRBJ2-1, with 8 nucleotides matching TRBD2. CDR3 length: 15 amino acids. Germline lookup yields CDR1 SGHTA and CDR2 FQGNSA. The junction had 9 bases not matched to a gene; V was cut back by 1 base and J by 10 bases. The CDR3 bases are TGTGCCAGCAGCTTAGAGTCCGGGACTAGAGGCGAGCAGTTCTTC. This translates into CASSLESGTRGEQFF.

This clone was seen only a few times. The genes are TRBV2 and TRBJ2-4; 7 nucleotides match TRBD1. Trimming at V came to 4 bases and at J to 0 bases, leaving 9 bases not matched to a gene. Per the germline V gene, CDR1 is SNHLY and CDR2 is FYNNEI. The CDR3 spans 17 residues. CDR3 nucleotide sequence: TGTGCCAGCAGTGTGGACAGGCAAATACTAGCCAAAAACATTCAGTACTTC. It yields the protein CASSVDRQILAKNIQYF.

This clone was found a few times. The chain combines TRBV18 with TRBJ2-7, with TRBD2 as a possible D gene (5 bases). This CDR3 spans 14 amino acids. Germline-derived CDR1 and CDR2 are KGHSH and LQKENI. V lost 2 bases and J lost 2, with 10 bases in between. The CDR3 nucleotides are TGTGCCAGCTCACCAGGAGGTAGTCCCTACGAGCAGTACTTC. Translated, it gives CASSPGGSPYEQYF.

This sequence joins TRBV5-4 and TRBJ2-2; D may be TRBD1 (5 bases). V lost 0 bases, J lost 4 bases, and 16 bases lay in between. CDR1 is SGHNT, CDR2 YYREEE, per germline (reference sequence). The CDR3 is made up of 17 amino acids. CDR3 loop: CASSLDRGRQFTGELFF. CDR3 bases: TGTGCCAGCAGCTTGGATAGGGGCAGGCAATTCACCGGGGAGCTGTTTTTT.

The rearrangement joins TRBV6-6 to TRBJ2-3; 12 bases map to TRBD2. CDR1 and CDR2 (germline): MNHNY, SVGAGI (reference sequence). The CDR3 contains 13 residues. J gave up 6 bases and V 7 bases, and 2 bases lay outside the gene matches. The CDR3 DNA sequence: TGTGCCAGCAACGGACTAGCGGGGGATACGCAGTATTTT. It encodes CASNGLAGDTQYF.

In this sample, this clone turned up a few times. This sequence joins TRBV30 and TRBJ2-2; 12 bases map to TRBD2. CDR3 length: 19 residues. Germline CDR1 reads GTSNPN; CDR2 reads SVGIG (reference sequence). Trimming at V came to 4 bases and at J to 5 bases, leaving 17 bases not matched to a gene. The CDR3 DNA follows: TGTGCCTGGACGACCGCGGCTAGCGGGAGGGCCCTCAGGACCGGGGAGCTGTTTTTT. Its translation is CAWTTAASGRALRTGELFF.

For this clone: The sample carries other DNA sequences with the same CDR3. The chain joins TRBV20-1 to TRBJ2-1; D uncertain. The ends were cut back, 3 bases at V and 3 bases at J, with 3 bases in the middle. Germline-derived CDR1 and CDR2 are DFQATT and SNEGSKA (reference sequence). This CDR3 contains 11 residues. The CDR3: CSASLYNEQFF. Here the CDR3 DNA reads TGCAGTGCTAGTCTCTACAATGAGCAGTTCTTC.

This clone has more than one count but fewer than ten. The V and J genes are TRBV6-6 and TRBJ2-7, with D tentatively TRBD2 (5 bases). CDR3 length equals 14 residues. V shed 5 bases and J shed 7 bases, with 18 bases lying between them. CDR1 MNHNY and CDR2 SVGAGI come from the germline V gene (reference sequence). The CDR3 protein is CASSAAAGIGEQYF. CDR3 DNA sequence: TGTGCCAGCAGTGCAGCTGCCGGGATTGGGGAGCAGTACTTC.

This clone has only a few counts. The chain is built from TRBV5-1 and TRBJ2-7; TRBD1 matches at 10 bases. V shed 3 bases and J 5 bases; nucleotides not matched to a gene: 5. This CDR3 is built from 14 residues. CDR1 is SGHRS, CDR2 YFSETQ, per germline. Written as DNA, the CDR3 is TGCGCCAGCAGCTCGGGACAGGGGCACAACGAGCAGTACTTC. This translates into CASSSGQGHNEQYF. The whole variable domain, remainder taken from reference TRBV5-1 and TRBJ2-7, is KAGVTQTPRYLIKTRGQQVTLSCSPISGHRSVSWYQQTPGQGLQFLFEYFSETQRNKGNFPGRFSGRQFSNSRSEMNVSTLELGDSALYLCASSSGQGHNEQYFGPGTRLTVT.

This chain connects TRBV18 to TRBJ2-1, with 9 nucleotides matching TRBD2. The CDR3 loop spans 16 amino acids. Germline V lookup: CDR1 KGHSH, CDR2 LQKENI. V was pared by 2 bases and J by 5 bases, with 7 bases of the junction left unmatched. The chain's CDR3 is CASSPVQTSGNNEQFF. The CDR3 DNA reads TGTGCCAGCTCACCAGTCCAGACTAGCGGCAACAATGAGCAGTTCTTC.

This clone was observed a handful of times. The chain employs TRBV6-5 and TRBJ2-7; 11 nucleotides align to TRBD1. Germline V gene lookup returns CDR1 MNHEY and CDR2 SVGAGI. The V gene end was trimmed by 1 base and the J gene end by 4 bases; junction bases not matched to a gene: 3. The CDR3 is 15 amino acids. CDR3 DNA: TGTGCCAGCAGTTACTGGGGACAGGGGGATTACGAGCAGTACTTC. It encodes CASSYWGQGDYEQYF.

The V gene is TRBV6-5, the J gene TRBJ2-1; 8 nucleotides agree with TRBD2. CDR1 and CDR2 from the germline V gene are MNHEY and SVGAGI. The CDR3 extends over 15 amino acids. After removal of 5 bases from V and 0 bases from J, the junction contained 3 bases not matched to a gene. CDR3 sequence: CASSPAGGSYNEQFF. CDR3 DNA: TGTGCCAGCAGTCCTGCGGGAGGCTCCTACAATGAGCAGTTCTTC.

This clone has a handful of counts. The gene calls are TRBV28 and TRBJ2-1; 7 bases align to TRBD1. There are 17 residues in the CDR3. Germline lookup yields CDR1 MDHEN and CDR2 SYDVKM. Trimming cost V 8 bases and J 3 bases; bases outside gene matches: 16. CDR3 region: CASDPDSPGGNYNEQFF. CDR3 DNA: TGTGCCAGCGACCCGGACTCACCAGGGGGAAACTACAATGAGCAGTTCTTC.

About this clone itself: Within the sample, other DNA sequences also encode this same CDR3. The V gene is TRBV7-2, the J gene TRBJ2-5; no definite D call. The CDR3 covers 13 residues. The V end lost 3 bases, the J end lost 2 bases, and 7 bases lay between the germline ends. The germline V gene has CDR1 SGHTA and CDR2 FQGNSA. The DNA for the CDR3 is TGTGCCAGCAGCTTCGGGTCACAAGAGACCCAGTACTTC. Amino acid sequence: CASSFGSQETQYF.

In this sample, this clone turned up a few times. This sequence joins TRBV28 and TRBJ1-2; D gene ambiguous. Between the trimmed V and J ends, which lost 2 bases and 8 bases, there was a span of 15 bases. Germline V gene sequence: CDR1 MDHEN, CDR2 SYDVKM. This CDR3 region has 14 residues. The CDR3 spells CASSLGLPEGGYTF. CDR3 coding DNA: TGTGCCAGCAGTTTAGGGCTGCCCGAAGGAGGCTACACCTTC.

The chain carries TRBV2 and TRBJ2-1, with 7 positions matching TRBD1. This CDR3 is built from 15 residues. CDR1 and CDR2 (germline): SNHLY, FYNNEI. The V segment lost 5 bases and the J segment 0 bases; nucleotides outside the gene matches: 4. The CDR3 loop reads CASSPDRSSYNEQFF. DNA for the CDR3: TGTGCCAGCAGTCCGGACAGGAGCTCCTACAATGAGCAGTTCTTC.

This clone occurred a few times. The chain recombines TRBV7-2 with TRBJ2-1; D possibly corresponds to TRBD2 (6 bases). Germline lookup yields CDR1 SGHTA and CDR2 FQGNSA. CDR3 length equals 16 residues. Trimming removed 4 bases at V and 9 bases at J, with 22 bases between. The CDR3 loop reads CASSSDRGAARLEQFF. The CDR3 DNA is TGTGCCAGCAGCTCAGACCGCGGGGCGGCTCGGCTTGAGCAGTTCTTC.

The rearrangement uses TRBV6-5 and TRBJ2-5; no definite D call. Trimming removed 2 bases at V and 4 bases at J, with 11 bases between. Germline lookup yields CDR1 MNHEY and CDR2 SVGAGI. The length of the CDR3 is 14 residues. DNA of the CDR3: TGTGCCAGCAGTTACCCCGGCCGAGGAGAGACCCAGTACTTC. This encodes CASSYPGRGETQYF.

This clone was picked up a small number of times. This chain's CDR3 is CASSLVERPYNEQFF. DNA of the CDR3: TGCGCCAGCAGCTTGGTGGAGAGGCCCTACAATGAGCAGTTCTTC. The rearrangement links TRBV5-1 to TRBJ2-1, with D uncertain. V was trimmed by 0 bases and J by 2 bases, leaving 9 bases between them. Germline CDR1 SGHRS, CDR2 YFSETQ. The CDR3 is 15 residues long.

This clone was seen a few times. The rearrangement joins TRBV11-3 to TRBJ2-7; no clear D gene. Germline V gene sequence: CDR1 SGHNT, CDR2 YENEEA. CDR3 length equals 12 residues. V lost 3 bases and J lost 5, with 8 bases in between. This chain's CDR3 is CASSLSEHEQYF. DNA of the CDR3: TGTGCCAGCAGCTTGTCGGAGCACGAGCAGTACTTC.

The J gene is TRBJ2-1, the V gene TRBV4-3; 8 nucleotides match TRBD2. The CDR3 loop spans 17 amino acids. Germline CDR1 LGHNA, CDR2 YSLEER. J gave up 2 bases and V 3 bases, and 9 bases lay outside the gene matches. CDR3 DNA sequence: TGCGCCAGCAGCCAGCCTACTAGCGGAACCACCTACAATGAGCAGTTCTTC. Protein product: CASSQPTSGTTYNEQFF.

V gene TRBV28 combines with J gene TRBJ2-1; TRBD2 agrees at 7 bases. Unmatched junction bases numbered 20, after V lost 7 bases and J lost 8 bases. Germline V CDR1 and CDR2: MDHEN, SYDVKM. This CDR3 contains 17 residues. This chain's CDR3 is CASTSLGEGQTGDEQFF. As DNA, the CDR3 is TGTGCCAGCACGTCTCTGGGGGAGGGCCAGACTGGCGATGAGCAGTTCTTC.

The chain uses TRBV18 and TRBJ1-1, with D hard to call. Trimming left V 2 bases short and J 1 base short, with 5 bases between. CDR3 length: 13 amino acids. The germline V gene encodes CDR1 KGHSH and CDR2 LQKENI. The CDR3 DNA reads TGTGCCAGCTCACCATTAGAGAACACTGAAGCTTTCTTT. It translates to CASSPLENTEAFF.